These T cell receptor beta chains were read from a single sample in a study of blood T cell repertoires in COVID-19. Here immunoSEQ multiplex PCR was the method, and the copy in TCRdb shows in-frame clones only, minus some. The sample consists of 100,000 to 150,000 clones, roughly three quarters of them appearing once. Sequencing was carried out using peripheral blood. Source of these receptors: a woman between 65 and 79 years old with acute or convalescent COVID-19. Both conserved end residues are part of each CDR3. D genes are given only for firm matches. Rows give clone size only sometimes, using once, few, many, or a class for an expanded clone.

TGCGCCAGCAGCTTGGGAGACTCCTACAATGAGCAGTTCTTC	CASSLGDSYNEQFF	-	TRBV5-1	TRBJ2-1	-
TGCGCCAGCAGCTTGGGGTTAGCGCCTTCCCAAGAGACCCAGTACTTC	CASSLGLAPSQETQYF	-	TRBV5-1	TRBJ2-5	-
TGTGCCAGTAGTCCCCTCCCGGGACAGGCTTCCTACGAGCAGTACTTC	CASSPLPGQASYEQYF	TRBD1	TRBV19	TRBJ2-7	-
TGTGCCAGTAGTATGAGTCTCGGCGGGCCCTTCTATGGCTACACCTTC	CASSMSLGGPFYGYTF	-	TRBV19	TRBJ1-2	-
TGTGCCATCAGTCAGGGACAGGGGGTTGAAAAACTGTTTTTT	CAISQGQGVEKLFF	TRBD1	TRBV10-3	TRBJ1-4	-
TGCGCCAGCAGCTTGGGACTAGCGGGAGTTTGGGAGACCCAGTACTTC	CASSLGLAGVWETQYF	TRBD2	TRBV5-1	TRBJ2-5	-
TGTGCCAGCAGCCCTGGACGGGGGGTCTACGAGCAGTACTTC	CASSPGRGVYEQYF	TRBD2	TRBV7-3	TRBJ2-7	-
TGTGCCACCAGCAGAGAGTGGACAGGGGGGGCCGGGGAGCTGTTTTTT	CATSREWTGGAGELFF	TRBD1	TRBV15	TRBJ2-2	-
TGTGCCAGTAAGGACAGCCGCTCCTACGAGCAGTACTTC	CASKDSRSYEQYF	-	TRBV19	TRBJ2-7	-
TGTGCCAGTCGCAGCAGGATTGACTATGGCTACACCTTC	CASRSRIDYGYTF	-	TRBV19	TRBJ1-2	few
TGTGCCAGCAGTCTGACAGGGGGCGGCAGTAATTCACCCCTCCACTTT	CASSLTGGGSNSPLHF	TRBD1	TRBV2	TRBJ1-6	-
TGTGCCAGCAGCTCTGACAGGTCGAACACTGAAGCTTTCTTT	CASSSDRSNTEAFF	-	TRBV7-9	TRBJ1-1	-
TGCAGCGTAGGGTGGGGAGGTGAAAAACTGTTTTTT	CSVGWGGEKLFF	-	TRBV29-1	TRBJ1-4	-
TGTGCCAGCAGCCCGGACAGGGCATCTGGTCAGCCCCAGCATTTT	CASSPDRASGQPQHF	TRBD1	TRBV3-1/TRBV3-2	TRBJ1-5	-
TGTGCCAGCAGTGCAGCGGGGCCATCCTACGAGCAGTACTTC	CASSAAGPSYEQYF	TRBD2	TRBV6-8	TRBJ2-7	many
TGTGCCAGTAGTGTTGGACAGGGCACTGAAGCTTTCTTT	CASSVGQGTEAFF	TRBD1	TRBV19	TRBJ1-1	-
TGCGCCAGCAGCCCCGTGGGGACAGGGTTATACGAGCAGTACTTC	CASSPVGTGLYEQYF	TRBD1	TRBV5-1	TRBJ2-7	-
TGCGCCAGCAGCTCTATCGGACTAGCGGGAGGGGGAAGCGAGCAGTACTTC	CASSSIGLAGGGSEQYF	TRBD2	TRBV5-1	TRBJ2-7	-
TGTGCCATCAGTGAGACTCAGGGGGGAGGCTATGGCTACACCTTC	CAISETQGGGYGYTF	TRBD1	TRBV10-3	TRBJ1-2	-
TGTGCCAGCATGGAGCGGGTCGAAGGAGATACGCAGTATTTT	CASMERVEGDTQYF	-	TRBV7-9	TRBJ2-3	few
TGTGCCAGCAGCGGTGGAGGGGGGGCTGGCTTGAACTATGGCTACACCTTC	CASSGGGGAGLNYGYTF	-	TRBV9	TRBJ1-2	-
TGTGCCAGCAGCAGATACTCAGGGGGCGTCCAGTACTTC	CASSRYSGGVQYF	TRBD1	TRBV7-2	TRBJ2-5	-
TGTGCCAGCAGCCTGAGGGGGAACTATGGCTACACCTTC	CASSLRGNYGYTF	-	TRBV5-8	TRBJ1-2	once
TGTGCCAGCAGCCCGGACAGGGGGCATGGCTATACCTTC	CASSPDRGHGYTF	TRBD1	TRBV6-2/TRBV6-3	TRBJ1-2	-
TGCGCCAGCAGAATAACTAGCGGGGGGGGAGAGACCCAGTACTTC	CASRITSGGGETQYF	TRBD2	TRBV10-2	TRBJ2-5	-
TGTGCCAGTACGTCCCCGGCGGGGGTCTCCTACGAGCAGTACTTC	CASTSPAGVSYEQYF	TRBD2	TRBV2	TRBJ2-7	-